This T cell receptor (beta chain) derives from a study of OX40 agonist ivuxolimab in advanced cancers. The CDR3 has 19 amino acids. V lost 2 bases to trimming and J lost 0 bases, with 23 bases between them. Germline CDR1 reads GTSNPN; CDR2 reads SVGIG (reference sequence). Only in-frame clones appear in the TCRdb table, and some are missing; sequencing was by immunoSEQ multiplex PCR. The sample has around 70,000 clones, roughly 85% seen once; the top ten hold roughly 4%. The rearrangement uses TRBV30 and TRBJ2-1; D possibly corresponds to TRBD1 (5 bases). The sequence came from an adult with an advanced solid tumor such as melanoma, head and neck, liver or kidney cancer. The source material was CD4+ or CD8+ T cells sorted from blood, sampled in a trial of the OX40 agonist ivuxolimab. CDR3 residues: CAWSISSLRGWDSYNEQFF. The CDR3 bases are TGTGCCTGGAGTATCTCCTCCTTAAGGGGTTGGGACTCCTACAATGAGCAGTTCTTC.